The T cell receptor beta chain under discussion was sequenced for a study of T cell responses to AZD1222 COVID-19 vaccine. Background on the study: Pooling covered second doses at about 4 or about 12 weeks. Points from the study as a whole: A mostly white British donor set with more females was recruited, and clonal diversity was possibly underestimated. With two AZD1222 doses given, Spike-specific TCR breadth and depth both rose. The span of vaccine-associated CD4 TCRs extended across spike, with dominance at 160-218 and 743-854.

Repertoires were generated with immunoSEQ multiplex PCR, while TCRdb's copy carries only in-frame clones and drops some. The table has 68,000 or so clones, over 60% seen once; the top ten hold about 12%. Trimming left V 4 bases short and J 8 bases short, with 16 bases between. Germline CDR1 is SGHRS and CDR2 is YFSETQ. The CDR3 is made up of 14 amino acids. With respect to this clone: Antigen unknown.

The material was peripheral blood, obtained on day 0 of AZD1222 vaccination. The chain has TRBV5-1 and TRBJ2-4; D perhaps matches TRBD2 (6 bases). The sequence was collected from an adult in good health. The CDR3 coding sequence is TGCGCCAGCAGCCATTTGGGCAGGAGGGACATTCAGTACTTC. It is translated as CASSHLGRRDIQYF. Supplemented by reference TRBV5-1 and TRBJ2-4, the full variable domain reads KAGVTQTPRYLIKTRGQQVTLSCSPISGHRSVSWYQQTPGQGLQFLFEYFSETQRNKGNFPGRFSGRQFSNSRSEMNVSTLELGDSALYLCASSHLGRRDIQYFGAGTRLSVL.